These T cell receptor beta chains were read from a single sample in a study of T-cell memory formation after mild COVID-19. From the 5' RACE reads, TCRdb called clonotypes with MiXCR, one entry per CDR3 protein. The sample contains around 500,000 distinct CDR3 sequences, about 20% of which appear only once. Sequenced input: PBMCs or a T cell subset sorted from them (not recorded which). Source of these receptors: an adult woman who had mild COVID-19 (a few samples of this study predate the infection). Cell type and time point are not known. CDR3s include the opening cysteine and the closing phenylalanine or tryptophan. The order of the fields is CDR3 protein, CDR3 DNA, V gene, clone size, D gene, J gene. D genes are given only for firm matches. Clone size appears in some rows only: once, few, many, or a class for an expanded clone.

CDR3: CASSLVGTTTDTQYF; DNA: TGCGCCAGCAGCTTGGTAGGGACTACCACAGATACGCAGTATTTT; V: TRBV5-1; size: few; D: TRBD2; J: TRBJ2-3
CDR3: CASSPLPGDRGFANTGELFF; DNA: TGTGCCAGCAGCCCCCTCCCGGGGGACAGGGGATTCGCGAACACCGGGGAGCTGTTTTTT; V: TRBV6-2/TRBV6-3; size: -; D: TRBD1; J: TRBJ2-2
CDR3: CASSPLPSAPYGYTF; DNA: TGTGCCAGCAGCCCCCTCCCGAGCGCCCCCTATGGCTACACCTTC; V: TRBV12-3/TRBV12-4; size: -; D: -; J: TRBJ1-2
CDR3: CASSLGIGGRQETQYF; DNA: TGTGCCAGCAGCTTAGGGATAGGGGGACGCCAAGAGACCCAGTACTTC; V: TRBV5-4; size: -; D: -; J: TRBJ2-5
CDR3: CASSYHSGSNEQFF; DNA: TGTGCCAGCAGTTACCATAGCGGGAGTAATGAGCAGTTCTTC; V: TRBV6-5; size: -; D: TRBD2; J: TRBJ2-1
CDR3: CASMAAGPTDTQYF; DNA: TGTGCCAGCATGGCGGCCGGCCCCACAGATACGCAGTATTTT; V: TRBV6-5; size: -; D: -; J: TRBJ2-3
CDR3: CASSLAHRGATEAFF; DNA: TGCGCCAGCAGCTTGGCCCACAGGGGGGCCACTGAAGCTTTCTTT; V: TRBV5-1; size: few; D: TRBD1; J: TRBJ1-1
CDR3: CASRPGGRTGELFF; DNA: TGTGCCAGCAGACCAGGGGGCAGGACCGGGGAGCTGTTTTTT; V: TRBV6-5; size: -; D: TRBD1; J: TRBJ2-2
CDR3: CASSRPAGELFF; DNA: TGTGCCAGCAGCCGGCCGGCTGGGGAGCTGTTTTTT; V: TRBV7-2; size: -; D: -; J: TRBJ2-2
CDR3: CASSTGLAGHTQYF; DNA: TGTGCCAGTAGTACGGGACTAGCGGGGCATACGCAGTATTTT; V: TRBV19; size: -; D: TRBD2; J: TRBJ2-3
CDR3: CASSLAGLTPDTQYF; DNA: TGTGCCAGCAGTCTAGCGGGGCTAACCCCAGATACGCAGTATTTT; V: TRBV25-1; size: -; D: TRBD2; J: TRBJ2-3
CDR3: CASSETPAGRSNIQYF; DNA: TGTGCCAGCAGTGAAACCCCAGCGGGAAGGTCGAACATTCAGTACTTC; V: TRBV2; size: -; D: TRBD2; J: TRBJ2-4
CDR3: CSARARQGNYGYTF; DNA: TGCAGTGCTAGAGCCAGACAGGGTAACTATGGCTACACCTTC; V: TRBV20-1; size: -; D: TRBD1; J: TRBJ1-2
CDR3: CASSQVRGLPDTQYF; DNA: TGTGCCAGCAGCCAGGTGCGGGGCCTCCCCGATACGCAGTATTTT; V: TRBV14; size: -; D: -; J: TRBJ2-3
CDR3: CASTGTGGKQPQHF; DNA: TGTGCCAGTACCGGGACAGGGGGGAAACAGCCCCAGCATTTT; V: TRBV2; size: -; D: TRBD1; J: TRBJ1-5
CDR3: CASSPTSGGAGETQYF; DNA: TGTGCCAGCAGCCCGACTAGCGGGGGGGCCGGAGAGACCCAGTACTTC; V: TRBV7-9; size: few; D: TRBD2; J: TRBJ2-5
CDR3: CASSYGPSPETQYF; DNA: TGTGCCAGCAGTTACGGCCCTAGCCCAGAGACCCAGTACTTC; V: TRBV6-5; size: -; D: -; J: TRBJ2-5
CDR3: CSVEEVTEETQYF; DNA: TGCAGCGTTGAAGAGGTGACAGAAGAGACCCAGTACTTC; V: TRBV29-1; size: -; D: -; J: TRBJ2-5
CDR3: CAISSGGGTGELFF; DNA: TGTGCCATCAGTAGCGGAGGCGGGACCGGGGAGCTGTTTTTT; V: TRBV10-3; size: -; D: -; J: TRBJ2-2
CDR3: CASSQVRGSSYEQYF; DNA: TGTGCCAGCAGCCAAGTCAGGGGAAGCTCCTACGAGCAGTACTTC; V: TRBV14; size: -; D: -; J: TRBJ2-7
CDR3: CATCGTRGTDTQYF; DNA: TGTGCCACCTGTGGGACTAGGGGCACAGATACGCAGTATTTT; V: TRBV15; size: -; D: TRBD2; J: TRBJ2-3
CDR3: CSSFRGLGGETQYF; DNA: TGTTCCTCCTTCCGGGGCCTCGGAGGGGAGACCCAGTACTTC; V: TRBV5-6; size: -; D: -; J: TRBJ2-5
CDR3: CASSFRGAGGEAFF; DNA: TGTGCCAGCAGTTTTAGGGGGGCGGGCGGTGAAGCTTTCTTT; V: TRBV28; size: -; D: -; J: TRBJ1-1
CDR3: CATSDSWGYTF; DNA: TGTGCCACCAGTGACTCGTGGGGCTACACCTTC; V: TRBV24-1; size: few; D: -; J: TRBJ1-2
CDR3: CASSKDRATSGNTIYF; DNA: TGTGCCAGCAGTAAAGACAGGGCGACGTCTGGAAACACCATATATTTT; V: TRBV2; size: few; D: TRBD1; J: TRBJ1-3
CDR3: CASSLEKLSLFHEQYF; DNA: TGTGCCAGCAGTTTAGAGAAGCTTTCTCTTTTCCACGAGCAGTACTTC; V: TRBV12-3/TRBV12-4; size: -; D: -; J: TRBJ2-7
CDR3: CASSPIGDRGRNEQFF; DNA: TGTGCCAGCAGCCCGATCGGGGACAGGGGGCGAAATGAGCAGTTCTTC; V: TRBV13; size: few; D: TRBD1; J: TRBJ2-1
CDR3: CASSPTGVGGGGYTF; DNA: TGTGCCAGCAGTCCCACAGGCGTAGGGGGAGGGGGCTACACCTTC; V: TRBV27; size: -; D: -; J: TRBJ1-2
CDR3: CASSDSLGKNIQYF; DNA: TGTGCCAGCAGTGACAGCCTCGGGAAAAACATTCAGTACTTC; V: TRBV6-2/TRBV6-3; size: few; D: -; J: TRBJ2-4
CDR3: CAWRRPASGDTQYF; DNA: TGTGCCTGGAGACGACCCGCGTCGGGAGATACGCAGTATTTT; V: TRBV30; size: -; D: -; J: TRBJ2-3
CDR3: CASSLVRGGDQETQYF; DNA: TGTGCCAGCAGTTTAGTCCGCGGGGGGGACCAAGAGACCCAGTACTTC; V: TRBV12-3/TRBV12-4; size: few; D: TRBD2; J: TRBJ2-5
CDR3: CASSTRGVGETQYF; DNA: TGTGCCAGCAGTACGCGGGGGGTTGGGGAGACCCAGTACTTC; V: TRBV6-6; size: few; D: TRBD2; J: TRBJ2-5
CDR3: CASSLFAGGWEQYF; DNA: TGTGCCAGCAGCTTATTTGCGGGAGGGTGGGAGCAGTACTTC; V: TRBV7-8; size: -; D: TRBD2; J: TRBJ2-7
CDR3: CASSLSTGGSYEQYF; DNA: TGTGCCAGCAGCTTATCCACAGGGGGATCCTACGAGCAGTACTTC; V: TRBV7-6; size: -; D: TRBD1; J: TRBJ2-7
CDR3: CASSAVNTGELFF; DNA: TGTGCCAGCAGCGCCGTGAACACCGGGGAGCTGTTTTTT; V: TRBV11-2; size: few; D: -; J: TRBJ2-2
CDR3: CASSVGGNVWGSADTQYF; DNA: TGTGCCAGCAGCGTAGGTGGAAACGTGTGGGGGAGTGCAGATACGCAGTATTTT; V: TRBV9; size: -; D: -; J: TRBJ2-3
CDR3: CASSYDGLGAKNIQYF; DNA: TGTGCCAGCAGTTACGACGGGTTGGGTGCCAAAAACATTCAGTACTTC; V: TRBV6-2/TRBV6-3; size: -; D: -; J: TRBJ2-4
CDR3: CASSFNGNNEQFF; DNA: TGTGCCAGCAGTTTTAATGGGAACAATGAGCAGTTCTTC; V: TRBV12-3/TRBV12-4; size: many; D: -; J: TRBJ2-1
CDR3: CSKPQGSTQYF; DNA: TGCAGTAAACCACAGGGCTCTACGCAGTATTTT; V: TRBV20-1; size: few; D: -; J: TRBJ2-3
CDR3: CASSQDRVEGETQYF; DNA: TGTGCCAGCAGCCAAGATAGAGTAGAGGGGGAGACCCAGTACTTC; V: TRBV4-2; size: few; D: -; J: TRBJ2-5
CDR3: CASSPASGNEQFF; DNA: TGTGCCAGCTCACCGGCCTCAGGGAATGAGCAGTTCTTC; V: TRBV18; size: -; D: -; J: TRBJ2-1
CDR3: CASSGGTGATEAFF; DNA: TGCGCCAGCAGCGGTGGGACAGGAGCCACTGAAGCTTTCTTT; V: TRBV5-1; size: many; D: TRBD1; J: TRBJ1-1